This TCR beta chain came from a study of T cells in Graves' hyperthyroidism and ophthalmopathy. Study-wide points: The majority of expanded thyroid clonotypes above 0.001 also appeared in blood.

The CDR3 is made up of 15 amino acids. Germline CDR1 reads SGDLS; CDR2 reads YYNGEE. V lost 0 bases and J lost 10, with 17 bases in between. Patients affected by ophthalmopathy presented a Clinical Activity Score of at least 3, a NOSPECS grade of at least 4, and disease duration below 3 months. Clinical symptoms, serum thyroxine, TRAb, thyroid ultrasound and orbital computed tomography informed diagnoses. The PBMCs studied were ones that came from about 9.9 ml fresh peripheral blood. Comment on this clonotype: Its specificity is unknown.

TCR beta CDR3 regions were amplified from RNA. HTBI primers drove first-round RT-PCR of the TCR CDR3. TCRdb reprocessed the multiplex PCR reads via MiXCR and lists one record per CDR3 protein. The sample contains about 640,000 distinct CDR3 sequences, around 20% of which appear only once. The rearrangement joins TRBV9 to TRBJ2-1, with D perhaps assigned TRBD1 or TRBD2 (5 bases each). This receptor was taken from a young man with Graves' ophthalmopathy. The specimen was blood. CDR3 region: CASSVVGGVSREQFF. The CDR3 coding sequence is TGTGCCAGCAGCGTAGTTGGGGGAGTGAGTCGGGAGCAGTTCTTC.